Listed below are T cell receptor beta chains from one sample, sequenced in a study of Ad26.COV2.S vaccination and SARS-CoV-2 variants. The method was immunoSEQ multiplex PCR; TCRdb's version includes in-frame clones alone and lacks a portion of them. Here the sample spans some 330,000 clones, 90% being singletons. This material consisted of peripheral blood, taken in a trial of Ad26.COV2.S vaccine versus placebo. The receptors were sampled from a person between 18 and 65 years old who received the Ad26.COV2.S COVID-19 vaccine or a placebo. The CDR3 runs from the conserved cysteine through the conserved F or W. A D gene is named only where the DNA matches it firmly. Where a row states a size, it is once, few, many or the class of an expanded clone; other rows omit it.

clone_size | d_call | v_call | cdr3_aa
once | TRBD1 | TRBV4-3 | CASSRSTGGSLSSGYTF
once | TRBD1 | TRBV10-3 | CAIRKGTGGDSPLHF
. | . | TRBV15 | CATPNRVELIQGTEAFF
. | . | TRBV27 | CASSFDADTQYF
. | . | TRBV4-3 | CASSQDLSLSREAFF
. | TRBD1 | TRBV29-1 | CSVGSGGVTDTQYF
once | . | TRBV9 | CASSVTGSGGYYGYTF
. | TRBD1 | TRBV19 | CASSRTGLNTEAFF
once | . | TRBV28 | CASSLGAAQFKETQYF
. | TRBD2 | TRBV27 | CASSLLGRELYNEQFF
once | TRBD1 | TRBV7-2 | CASSWGQGNYGYTF
. | . | TRBV25-1 | CASSQENVGHAYGYTF
. | . | TRBV19 | CASSIGGLTEAFF
. | . | TRBV6-1 | CASSEVRQLTEAFF
. | . | TRBV6-5 | CASSYAFRPGSEKLFF
. | . | TRBV7-2 | CATSGATIYEQYF
. | . | TRBV6-5 | CASSPSGYYGYTF
. | . | TRBV10-3 | CAISPFFYEQYF
few | . | TRBV10-1 | CASSPDSSGKAGYTF
. | . | TRBV25-1 | CASSAILAGEQFF
once | . | TRBV19 | CASSIQSGRPGSQPQHF
. | . | TRBV12-3/TRBV12-4 | CASSRRPGQGYTF
. | . | TRBV19 | CASKPSRPYNEQFF
. | . | TRBV5-5 | CASTPFGGANTEAFF
. | TRBD1 | TRBV20-1 | CSASGRGQRNQPQHF
many | . | TRBV6-6 | CASSRDRDQPQHF
. | . | TRBV11-3 | CASSLGCETQYF
. | . | TRBV18 | CASSPQGTNTEAFF
. | TRBD1 | TRBV2 | CASSEWTGEKGYEQFF
. | . | TRBV30 | CAWSWSAFGTNEQFF
. | . | TRBV6-5 | CASKGIMNTEAFF
. | . | TRBV11-2 | CASSVNTEAFF
. | . | TRBV7-6 | CASSLAAGTNSPLHF
. | . | TRBV7-9 | CASSLADIYNEQFF
. | TRBD1 | TRBV7-9 | CASTLRGQLPYGYTF
few | TRBD1 | TRBV7-2 | CASSRQGGGTEAFF
. | TRBD2 | TRBV4-1 | CASSYRTSRHNEQFF
. | . | TRBV18 | CASSQQEYNSPLHF
. | TRBD2 | TRBV6-2/TRBV6-3 | CASSYSKGLVTDTQYF
. | . | TRBV30 | CAWSVGNTIYF